Presented here are 12 T cell receptor beta chains from one specimen sequenced in a study of blood T cell repertoires in COVID-19. Generated by immunoSEQ multiplex PCR, the TCRdb table keeps only in-frame clones and is missing some. The profile covers 350,000 to 450,000 clones, with 70% to 90% appearing a single time and roughly 1.2% taken by the ten largest. The sequenced material came from peripheral blood. These receptors came from a man aged 40-49 years with acute or convalescent COVID-19.

The V call is TRBV15, the J call TRBJ1-5; TRBD1 aligns across 8 bases. With V trimmed by 6 bases and J by 4 bases, 14 bases remained unmatched. The CDR3 covers 17 residues. Germline V gene data show CDR1 as LNHNV and CDR2 as YYDKDF (reference sequence). This chain's CDR3 is CATRDRVLGSGNQPQHF. As DNA, the CDR3 is TGTGCCACCAGGGACAGGGTCTTGGGTTCAGGTAATCAGCCCCAGCATTTT.

The chain uses TRBV7-9 and TRBJ1-4; D gene ambiguous. This CDR3 has 16 amino acids. From germline, CDR1 is SEHNR and CDR2 FQNEAQ (reference sequence). Trimming left V 5 bases short and J 0 bases short, with 13 bases between. The CDR3 DNA is TGTGCCAGCAGCCCTAGAGAGGACTCAACTAATGAAAAACTGTTTTTT. Translation: CASSPREDSTNEKLFF.

The chain links TRBV11-2 to TRBJ2-1; 7 bases fit TRBD2. The germline V gene has CDR1 SGHAT and CDR2 FQNNGV. The CDR3 runs to 17 residues. The V segment lost 1 base and the J segment 0 bases; nucleotides outside the gene matches: 6. CDR3 residues: CASSLGTGTTSYNEQFF. CDR3 DNA sequence: TGTGCCAGCAGCTTAGGGACCGGGACTACCTCCTACAATGAGCAGTTCTTC.

The rearrangement links TRBV15 to TRBJ2-7; TRBD1 agrees at 10 bases. From germline, CDR1 is LNHNV and CDR2 YYDKDF (reference sequence). This CDR3 comprises 16 residues. V lost 1 base to trimming and J lost 3 bases; unmatched junction nucleotides: 6. The CDR3 DNA reads TGTGCCACCAGCAGAGGCCCAAGGACAGGGGGCTACGAGCAGTACTTC. Translating gives CATSRGPRTGGYEQYF.

The rearrangement joins TRBV5-1 to TRBJ2-3, with D possibly matching TRBD2 (7 bases). Looked up from germline, CDR1 is SGHRS and CDR2 is YFSETQ. The CDR3 covers 17 residues. V lost 0 bases, J lost 1 base, and 15 bases lay in between. The CDR3, as DNA: TGCGCCAGCAGCTTGGAGGGAGGGACAATCCGCACAGATACGCAGTATTTT. Translating it yields CASSLEGGTIRTDTQYF.

V is TRBV9 and J is TRBJ1-2; D may be TRBD1 (5 bases). CDR1 and CDR2 (germline): SGDLS, YYNGEE. CDR3 size: 12 residues. Between the trimmed V and J ends, which lost 8 bases and 7 bases, there was a span of 15 bases. This chain's CDR3 is CASSLMGRGYTF. In DNA, the CDR3 is TGTGCCAGTAGTTTGATGGGGCGTGGCTACACCTTC.

This clone was found many times. J is TRBJ2-2 and V is TRBV4-2; no firm D call. Between the trimmed V and J ends, which lost 2 bases and 1 base, there was a span of 11 bases. CDR3 size: 16 residues. From germline, CDR1 is LGHNA and CDR2 YNFKEQ. In DNA, the CDR3 is TGTGCCAGCAGCCAATTCCTTGGGCAGAACACCGGGGAGCTGTTTTTT. Translating it yields CASSQFLGQNTGELFF.

This clone has just a few counts. The chain couples TRBV29-1 to TRBJ2-7, with 14 bases matching TRBD2. The V and J ends lost 0 bases and 7 bases, in that order; junction bases with no gene match: 8. CDR1 is SQVTM and CDR2 is ANQGSEA in the germline V gene. The CDR3 contains 16 residues. The CDR3 here is CSVEDRLAGGPGEQYF. The CDR3 nucleotides read TGCAGCGTTGAAGATCGACTAGCGGGAGGGCCGGGGGAGCAGTACTTC.

This clone was picked up one time. The chain uses TRBV5-1 and TRBJ2-7; 10 positions match TRBD1. The CDR3 is 17 residues long. Germline V gene data show CDR1 as SGHRS and CDR2 as YFSETQ. J lost 1 base, V lost 4 bases, and 11 bases had no gene match. CDR3 sequence reads: CASSRFTGQGSSYEQYF. Written as DNA, the CDR3 is TGCGCCAGCAGCCGATTTACGGGACAGGGGTCGTCCTACGAGCAGTACTTC.

The chain joins TRBV29-1 to TRBJ2-3; weak D call: TRBD1 (6 bases). The V gene lost 6 bases and the J gene lost 0 bases, with 16 bases spanning the gap. Germline values: CDR1 SQVTM, CDR2 ANQGSEA. The CDR3 is made up of 15 amino acids. CDR3 sequence (DNA): TGCAGCGTGGGGGAAGGAGGACAGAGCACAGATACGCAGTATTTT. The encoded protein is CSVGEGGQSTDTQYF.

V gene TRBV9 combines with J gene TRBJ2-1, with 10 bases lining up with TRBD1. CDR1 and CDR2 (germline): SGDLS, YYNGEE. Trimming took 0 bases from V and 0 from J; bases not matched to a gene: 6. The CDR3 runs to 18 residues. The CDR3 sequence: CASSVAFGTGDSYNEQFF. CDR3 DNA: TGTGCCAGCAGCGTAGCGTTTGGGACAGGGGACTCCTACAATGAGCAGTTCTTC. Based on the CDR3 plus reference TRBV9 and TRBJ2-1, the full variable domain is DSGVTQTPKHLITATGQRVTLRCSPRSGDLSVYWYQQSLDQGLQFLIQYYNGEERAKGNILERFSAQQFPDLHSELNLSSLELGDSALYFCASSVAFGTGDSYNEQFFGPGTRLTVL.

The V and J genes are TRBV15 and TRBJ1-2; the match to TRBD1 covers 9 bases. The CDR3 is 14 amino acids. Germline values: CDR1 LNHNV, CDR2 YYDKDF (reference sequence). The V segment lost 3 bases and the J segment 7 bases; nucleotides outside the gene matches: 6. CDR3 DNA sequence: TGTGCCACCAGCAGGGGACAGGGTCTTAGTGGCTACACCTTC. Amino acid sequence: CATSRGQGLSGYTF.